The sequence of this TCR beta chain was determined in a study of blood T cell repertoires in COVID-19. Participants were placed into cohorts based on the clinical history they reported. Generated by immunoSEQ multiplex PCR, the TCRdb table keeps only in-frame clones and is missing some. The data hold a few hundred thousand clones, with almost 90% observed a single time. Deletions cut 2 bases from V and 1 base from J, with 18 bases between. The CDR3 loop spans 17 amino acids. Germline V gives CDR1 MDHEN, CDR2 SYDVKM. The chain combines TRBV28 with TRBJ2-7; tentatively, D is TRBD1 (6 bases). The specimen was PBMCs or T cells enriched from blood (not recorded which). The sequence was obtained from a woman between 50 and 59 years old with acute COVID-19. CDR3 sequence (DNA): TGTGCCAGCAGTTTAGCGGGTTCAGACAGGTTATCCTACGAGCAGTACTTC. It codes for CASSLAGSDRLSYEQYF.